The clone carrying this T cell receptor (beta chain) was found once. Its antigen is not known. Other DNA sequences in the sample encode the same CDR3. The assay ran at deep level. Sequenced by immunoSEQ multiplex PCR; TCRdb stores in-frame clones only, minus some. In the table there are around 560,000 clones, 95% of which are singletons. CD8 cells classed as naive were CD45RO-negative and positively selected for CCR7, excluding terminally differentiated effector memory CD45RA+ cells. The sample belongs to a study of shared clonotypes between healthy human individuals. The wider study: For every donor, three CD4 naive, three CD4 memory, two CD8 naive and one CD8 memory plates were used.

Findings and caveats of the study: What limited the represented genetic and exposure-history diversity was the small number of donors. Among donors, clonotype sharing was expected to be affected by sequencing depth.

The specimen was naive CD8+ T cells sorted from blood. This sequence originates from a woman under 40 in good health.

CDR3 sequence (DNA): TGTGCCAGCAGAGAAGGGAGTAGCAATCAGCCCCAGCATTTT. The encoded protein is CASREGSSNQPQHF. The chain links TRBV27 to TRBJ1-5; D remains ambiguous. Trimming removed 6 bases from V and 0 bases from J, with 9 bases in between. The CDR3 covers 14 residues. Germline loops: CDR1 MNHEY, CDR2 SMNVEV (reference sequence).